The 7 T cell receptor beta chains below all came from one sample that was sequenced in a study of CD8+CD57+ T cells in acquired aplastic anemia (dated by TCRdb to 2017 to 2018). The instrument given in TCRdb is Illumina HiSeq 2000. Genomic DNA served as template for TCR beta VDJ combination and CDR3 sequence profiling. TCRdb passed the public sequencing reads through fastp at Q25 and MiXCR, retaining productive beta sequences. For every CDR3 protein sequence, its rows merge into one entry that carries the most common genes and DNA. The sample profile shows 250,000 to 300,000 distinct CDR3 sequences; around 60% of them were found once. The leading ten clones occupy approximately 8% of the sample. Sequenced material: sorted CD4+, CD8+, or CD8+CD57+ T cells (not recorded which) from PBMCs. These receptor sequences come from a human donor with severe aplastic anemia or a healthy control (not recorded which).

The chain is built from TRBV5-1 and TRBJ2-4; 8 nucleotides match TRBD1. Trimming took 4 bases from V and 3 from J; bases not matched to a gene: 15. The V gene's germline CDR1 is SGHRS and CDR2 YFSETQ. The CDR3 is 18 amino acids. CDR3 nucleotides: TGCGCCAGCAGCCGTCACGCCGGCAGGGGGCAGATCAAAAACATTCAGTACTTC. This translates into CASSRHAGRGQIKNIQYF.

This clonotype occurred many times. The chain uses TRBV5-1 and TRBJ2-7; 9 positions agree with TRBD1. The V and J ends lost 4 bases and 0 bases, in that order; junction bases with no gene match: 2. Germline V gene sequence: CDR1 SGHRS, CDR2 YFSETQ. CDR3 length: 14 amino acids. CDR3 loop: CASSQDRGSYEQYF. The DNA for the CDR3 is TGCGCCAGCAGCCAGGACAGGGGCTCCTACGAGCAGTACTTC.

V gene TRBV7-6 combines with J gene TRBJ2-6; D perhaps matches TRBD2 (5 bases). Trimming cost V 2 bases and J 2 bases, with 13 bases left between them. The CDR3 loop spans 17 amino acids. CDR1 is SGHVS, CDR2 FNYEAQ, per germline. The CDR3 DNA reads TGTGCCAGCAGCTTATCGGGGTTCCGGGCTGGGGCCAACGTCCTGACTTTC. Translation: CASSLSGFRAGANVLTF.

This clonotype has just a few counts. CDR3 in amino acids: CSARDRAGRTDTQYF. CDR3 nucleotides: TGCAGTGCTAGAGATCGGGCAGGTCGTACAGATACGCAGTATTTT. This chain joins TRBV20-1 and TRBJ2-3; D is unclear. Germline V gives CDR1 DFQATT, CDR2 SNEGSKA (reference sequence). Trimming shortened V by 0 bases and J by 3 bases, and 13 bases separated the two germline ends. The CDR3 has 15 residues.

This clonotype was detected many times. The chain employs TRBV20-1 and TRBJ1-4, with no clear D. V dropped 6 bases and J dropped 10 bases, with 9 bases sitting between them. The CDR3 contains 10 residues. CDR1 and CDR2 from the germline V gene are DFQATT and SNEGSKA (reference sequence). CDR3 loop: CSARETKLFF. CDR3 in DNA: TGCAGTGCCCGAGAAACAAAACTGTTTTTT.

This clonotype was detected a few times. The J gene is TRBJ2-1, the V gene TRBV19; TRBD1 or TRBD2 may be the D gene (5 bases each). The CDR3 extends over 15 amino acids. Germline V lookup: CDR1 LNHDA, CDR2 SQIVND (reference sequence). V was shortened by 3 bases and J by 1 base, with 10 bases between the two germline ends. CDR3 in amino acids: CASSMGRESYNEQFF. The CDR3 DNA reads TGTGCCAGTAGTATGGGCAGGGAGTCCTACAATGAGCAGTTCTTC. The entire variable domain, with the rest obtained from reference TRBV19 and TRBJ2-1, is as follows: DGGITQSPKYLFRKEGQNVTLSCEQNLNHDAMYWYRQDPGQGLRLIYYSQIVNDFQKGDIAEGYSVSREKKESFPLTVTSAQKNPTAFYLCASSMGRESYNEQFFGPGTRLTVL.

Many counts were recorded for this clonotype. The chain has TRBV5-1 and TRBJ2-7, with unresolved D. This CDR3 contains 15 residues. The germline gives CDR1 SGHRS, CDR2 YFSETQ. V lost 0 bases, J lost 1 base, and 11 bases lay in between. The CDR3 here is CASSLGDKISYEQYF. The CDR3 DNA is TGCGCCAGCAGCTTGGGAGATAAGATTTCCTACGAGCAGTACTTC.